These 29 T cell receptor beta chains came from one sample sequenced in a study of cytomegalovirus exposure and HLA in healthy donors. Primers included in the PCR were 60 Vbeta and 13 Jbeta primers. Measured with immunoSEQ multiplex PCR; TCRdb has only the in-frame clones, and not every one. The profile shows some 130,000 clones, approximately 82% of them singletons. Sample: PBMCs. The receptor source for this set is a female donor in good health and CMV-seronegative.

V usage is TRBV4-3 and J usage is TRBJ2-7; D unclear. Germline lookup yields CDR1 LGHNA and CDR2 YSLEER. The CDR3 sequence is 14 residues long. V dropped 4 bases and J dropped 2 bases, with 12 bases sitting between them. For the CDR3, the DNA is TGCGCCAGCAGCCTACTCCCAGGTACCTACGAGCAGTACTTC. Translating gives CASSLLPGTYEQYF.

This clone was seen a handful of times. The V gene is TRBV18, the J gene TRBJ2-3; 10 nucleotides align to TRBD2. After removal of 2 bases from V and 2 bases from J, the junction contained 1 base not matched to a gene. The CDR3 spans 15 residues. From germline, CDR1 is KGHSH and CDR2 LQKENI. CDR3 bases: TGTGCCAGCTCACCAAGCGGGAGGGCCACAGATACGCAGTATTTT. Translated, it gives CASSPSGRATDTQYF.

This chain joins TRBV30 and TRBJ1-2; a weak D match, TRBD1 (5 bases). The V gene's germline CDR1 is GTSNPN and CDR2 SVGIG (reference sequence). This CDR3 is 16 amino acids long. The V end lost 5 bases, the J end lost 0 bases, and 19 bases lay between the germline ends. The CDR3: CAWEAEDRRSNYGYTF. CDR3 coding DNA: TGTGCCTGGGAGGCCGAAGACAGAAGATCTAACTATGGCTACACCTTC.

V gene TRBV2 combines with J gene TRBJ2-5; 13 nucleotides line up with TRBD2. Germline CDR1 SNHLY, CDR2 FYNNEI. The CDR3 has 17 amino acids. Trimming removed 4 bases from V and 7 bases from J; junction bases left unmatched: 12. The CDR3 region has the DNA TGTGCCAGCAGTGTTGTGAAAGGACTAGCGGGAGAGGGGACCCAGTACTTC. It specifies CASSVVKGLAGEGTQYF. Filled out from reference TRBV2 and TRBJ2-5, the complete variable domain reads EPEVTQTPSHQVTQMGQEVILRCVPISNHLYFYWYRQILGQKVEFLVSFYNNEISEKSEIFDDQFSVERPDGSNFTLKIRSTKLEDSAMYFCASSVVKGLAGEGTQYFGPGTRLLVL.

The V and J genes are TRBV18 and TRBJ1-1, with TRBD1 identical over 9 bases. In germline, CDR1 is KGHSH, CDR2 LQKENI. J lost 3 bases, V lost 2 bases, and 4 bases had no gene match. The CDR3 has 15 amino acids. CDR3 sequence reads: CASSPGTGWDTEAFF. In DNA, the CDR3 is TGTGCCAGCTCACCAGGGACAGGGTGGGACACTGAAGCTTTCTTT.

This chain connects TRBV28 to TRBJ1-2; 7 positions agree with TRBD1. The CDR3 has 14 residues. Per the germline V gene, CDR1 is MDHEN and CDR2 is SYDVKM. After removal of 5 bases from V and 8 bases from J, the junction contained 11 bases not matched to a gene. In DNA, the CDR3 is TGTGCCAGCAGTCCTACTGACAGGGACTGGGGCTACACCTTC. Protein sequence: CASSPTDRDWGYTF.

The CDR3 is CASSPGTGGRSPLHF. The CDR3 DNA reads as TGTGCCAGCAGTCCTGGGACAGGGGGAAGATCACCCCTCCACTTT. The chain uses TRBV6-6 and TRBJ1-6, with 11 nucleotides matching TRBD1. CDR1 is MNHNY, CDR2 SVGAGI, per germline (reference sequence). CDR3 size: 15 residues. Trimming at V came to 5 bases and at J to 10 bases, leaving 7 bases not matched to a gene.

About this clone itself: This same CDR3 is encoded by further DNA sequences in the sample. The CDR3 loop reads CASSPSTGTYEQYF. The CDR3 DNA is TGTGCCAGCTCACCAAGCACCGGTACCTACGAGCAGTACTTC. V usage is TRBV18 and J usage is TRBJ2-7; no firm D call. Germline values: CDR1 KGHSH, CDR2 LQKENI. V was shortened by 2 bases and J by 2 bases, with 10 bases between the two germline ends. CDR3 size: 14 residues. Full variable domain (outside the CDR3, taken from reference TRBV18 and TRBJ2-7): NAGVMQNPRHLVRRRGQEARLRCSPMKGHSHVYWYRQLPEEGLKFMVYLQKENIIDESGMPKERFSAEFPKEGPSILRIQQVVRGDSAAYFCASSPSTGTYEQYFGPGTRLTVT.

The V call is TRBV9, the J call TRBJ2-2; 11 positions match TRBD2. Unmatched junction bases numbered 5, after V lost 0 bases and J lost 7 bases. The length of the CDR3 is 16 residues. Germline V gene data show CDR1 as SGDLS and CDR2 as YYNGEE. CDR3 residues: CASSVGTSGRDGELFF. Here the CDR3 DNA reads TGTGCCAGCAGCGTAGGAACTAGCGGGAGAGACGGGGAGCTGTTTTTT.

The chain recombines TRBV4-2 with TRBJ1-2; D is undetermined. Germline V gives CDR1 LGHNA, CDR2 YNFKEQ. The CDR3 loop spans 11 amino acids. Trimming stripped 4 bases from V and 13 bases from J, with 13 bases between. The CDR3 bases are TGTGCCAGCAGCCCAAGCGAGGTCGGCACCTTC. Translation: CASSPSEVGTF.

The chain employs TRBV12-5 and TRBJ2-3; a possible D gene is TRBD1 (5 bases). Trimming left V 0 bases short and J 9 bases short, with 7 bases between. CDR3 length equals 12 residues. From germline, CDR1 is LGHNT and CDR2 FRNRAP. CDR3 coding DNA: TGTGCTAGTGGTTTGGTGGGGCGGACGCAGTATTTT. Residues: CASGLVGRTQYF.

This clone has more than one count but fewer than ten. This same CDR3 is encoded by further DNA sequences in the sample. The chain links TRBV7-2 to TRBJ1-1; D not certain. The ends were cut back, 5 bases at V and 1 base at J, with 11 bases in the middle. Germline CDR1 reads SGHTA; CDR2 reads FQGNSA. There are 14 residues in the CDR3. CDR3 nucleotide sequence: TGTGCCAGCAGCCCCACCCGGGGGAACACTGAAGCTTTCTTT. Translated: CASSPTRGNTEAFF.

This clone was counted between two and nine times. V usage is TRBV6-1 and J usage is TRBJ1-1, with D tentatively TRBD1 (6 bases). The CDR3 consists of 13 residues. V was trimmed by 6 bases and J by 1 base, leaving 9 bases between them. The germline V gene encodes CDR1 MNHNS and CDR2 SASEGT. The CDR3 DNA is TGTGCCAGCAGGAAACAGGGGAACACTGAAGCTTTCTTT. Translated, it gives CASRKQGNTEAFF.

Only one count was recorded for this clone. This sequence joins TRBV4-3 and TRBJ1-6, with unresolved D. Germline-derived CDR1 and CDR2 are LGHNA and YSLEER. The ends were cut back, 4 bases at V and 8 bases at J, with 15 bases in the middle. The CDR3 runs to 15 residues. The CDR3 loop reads CASSPSAGEDSPLHF. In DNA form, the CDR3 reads TGCGCCAGCAGCCCTTCCGCGGGTGAGGATTCACCCCTCCACTTT.

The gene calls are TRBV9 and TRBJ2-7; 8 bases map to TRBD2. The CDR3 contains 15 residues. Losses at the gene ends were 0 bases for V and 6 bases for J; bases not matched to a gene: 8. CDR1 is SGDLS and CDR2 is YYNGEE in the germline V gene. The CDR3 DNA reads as TGTGCCAGCAGCGTAGAGATAGCGGGAAAAGGCGAGCAGTACTTC. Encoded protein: CASSVEIAGKGEQYF.

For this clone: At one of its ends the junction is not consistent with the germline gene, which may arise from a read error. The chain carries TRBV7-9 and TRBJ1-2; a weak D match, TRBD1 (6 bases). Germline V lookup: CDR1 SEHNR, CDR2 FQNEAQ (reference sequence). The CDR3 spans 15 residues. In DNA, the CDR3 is TGCGCCATTACCGAAGGGGGGGGGACTAACTATGGCTACACCTTC. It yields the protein CAITEGGGTNYGYTF.

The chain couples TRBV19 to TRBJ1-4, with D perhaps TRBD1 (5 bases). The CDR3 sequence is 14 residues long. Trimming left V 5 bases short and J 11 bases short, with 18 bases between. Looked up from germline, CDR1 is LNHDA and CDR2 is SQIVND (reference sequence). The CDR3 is CASSSRGAGGKLFF. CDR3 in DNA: TGTGCCAGTAGTTCAAGGGGCGCCGGTGGTAAACTGTTTTTT.

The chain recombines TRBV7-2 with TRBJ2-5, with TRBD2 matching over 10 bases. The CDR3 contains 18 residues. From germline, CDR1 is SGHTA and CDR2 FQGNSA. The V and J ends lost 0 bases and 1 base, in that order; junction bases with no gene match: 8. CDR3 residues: CASSLAPTSGTLQETQYF. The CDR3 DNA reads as TGTGCCAGCAGCTTAGCCCCAACTAGCGGGACCCTCCAAGAGACCCAGTACTTC. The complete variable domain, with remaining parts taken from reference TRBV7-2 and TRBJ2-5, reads GAGVSQSPSNKVTEKGKDVELRCDPISGHTALYWYRQSLGQGLEFLIYFQGNSAPDKSGLPSDRFSAERTGGSVSTLTIQRTQQEDSAVYLCASSLAPTSGTLQETQYFGPGTRLLVL.

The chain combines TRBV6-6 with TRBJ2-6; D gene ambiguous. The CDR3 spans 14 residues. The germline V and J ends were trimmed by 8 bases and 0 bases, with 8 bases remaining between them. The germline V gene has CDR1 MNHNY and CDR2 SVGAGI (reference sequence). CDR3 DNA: TGTGCCAGCCGCCTATCCTCTGGGGCCAACGTCCTGACTTTC. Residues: CASRLSSGANVLTF.

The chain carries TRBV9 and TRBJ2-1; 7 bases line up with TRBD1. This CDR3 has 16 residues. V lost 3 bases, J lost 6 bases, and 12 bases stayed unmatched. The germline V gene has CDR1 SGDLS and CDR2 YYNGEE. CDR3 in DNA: TGTGCCAGCAGCGCCCATTCCTCCACAGGGGTCAATGAGCAGTTCTTC. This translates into CASSAHSSTGVNEQFF.

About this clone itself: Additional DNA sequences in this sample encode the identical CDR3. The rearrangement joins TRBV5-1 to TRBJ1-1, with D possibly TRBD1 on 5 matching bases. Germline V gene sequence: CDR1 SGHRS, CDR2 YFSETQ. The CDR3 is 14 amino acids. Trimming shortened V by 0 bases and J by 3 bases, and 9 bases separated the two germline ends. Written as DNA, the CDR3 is TGCGCCAGCAGCTTGGTTCAGGGCGACACTGAAGCTTTCTTT. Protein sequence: CASSLVQGDTEAFF.

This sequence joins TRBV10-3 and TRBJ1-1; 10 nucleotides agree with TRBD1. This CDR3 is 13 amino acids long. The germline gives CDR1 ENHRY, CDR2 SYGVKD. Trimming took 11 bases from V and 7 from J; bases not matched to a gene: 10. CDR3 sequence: CAAQPGQGIEAFF. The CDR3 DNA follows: TGTGCCGCCCAACCGGGACAGGGGATTGAAGCTTTCTTT.

CDR3 region: CASRTEFAGAYYGYTF. CDR3 DNA sequence: TGTGCCAGCAGGACAGAGTTTGCAGGGGCCTACTATGGCTACACCTTC. This chain links TRBV28 with TRBJ1-2; a weak D match, TRBD1 (6 bases). The CDR3 contains 16 residues. V was trimmed by 6 bases and J by 3 bases, leaving 20 bases between them. Germline loops: CDR1 MDHEN, CDR2 SYDVKM.

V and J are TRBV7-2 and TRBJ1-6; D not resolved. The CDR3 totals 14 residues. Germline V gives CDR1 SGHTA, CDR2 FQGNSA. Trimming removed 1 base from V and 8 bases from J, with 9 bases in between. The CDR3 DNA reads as TGTGCCAGCAGCTTAGTTCTATTCTATTCACCCCTCCACTTT. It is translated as CASSLVLFYSPLHF.

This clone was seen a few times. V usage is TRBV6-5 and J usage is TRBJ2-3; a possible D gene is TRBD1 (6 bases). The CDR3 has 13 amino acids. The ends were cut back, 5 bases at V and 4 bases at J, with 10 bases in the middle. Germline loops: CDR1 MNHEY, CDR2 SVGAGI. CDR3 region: CASSPTGSDTQYF. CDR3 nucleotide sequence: TGTGCCAGCAGTCCGACAGGTTCAGATACGCAGTATTTT.

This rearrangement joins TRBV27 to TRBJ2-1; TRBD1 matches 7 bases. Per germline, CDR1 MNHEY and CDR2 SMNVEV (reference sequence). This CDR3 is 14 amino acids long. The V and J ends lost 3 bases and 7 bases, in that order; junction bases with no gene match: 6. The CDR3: CASSFRGGKNEQFF. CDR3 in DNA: TGTGCCAGCAGTTTTAGAGGGGGCAAAAATGAGCAGTTCTTC.

Here the CDR3 reads CASSQEPSGRGDTQYF. As DNA, the CDR3 is TGCGCCAGCAGCCAAGAACCTAGCGGGAGGGGGGATACGCAGTATTTT. The genes are TRBV4-1 and TRBJ2-3, with 12 bases identical to TRBD2. Trimming took 0 bases from V and 6 from J; bases not matched to a gene: 4. CDR1 MGHRA and CDR2 YSYEKL come from the germline V gene. The CDR3 spans 16 residues.

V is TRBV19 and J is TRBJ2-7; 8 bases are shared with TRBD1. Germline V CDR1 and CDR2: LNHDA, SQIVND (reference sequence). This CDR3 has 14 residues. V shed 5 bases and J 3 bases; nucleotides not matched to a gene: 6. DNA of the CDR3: TGTGCCAGTAGTTGGGCAGGGGGCGTCTACGAGCAGTACTTC. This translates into CASSWAGGVYEQYF.

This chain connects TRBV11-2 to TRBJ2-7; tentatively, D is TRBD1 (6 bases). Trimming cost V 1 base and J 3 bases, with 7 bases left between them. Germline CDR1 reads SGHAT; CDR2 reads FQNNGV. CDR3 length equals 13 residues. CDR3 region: CASSLGQDYEQYF. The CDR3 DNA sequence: TGTGCCAGCAGCTTAGGACAGGACTACGAGCAGTACTTC.